This T cell receptor (beta chain) was sequenced for a study of human T cells and chemical hapten exposure. Broader study findings: Following DPC sensitization, TCRs present above 1 in 1000 frequency showed no change.

Individual cDNA molecules received unique molecular identifiers in the library. TCRdb reprocessed the 5' RACE reads with MiXCR, giving one entry per CDR3 protein. The table includes under 150,000 distinct CDR3 sequences, roughly 18% detected once. This clonotype occurred many times. The antigen remains undetermined. Unfractionated whole blood served as the source for total RNA extraction. Germline loops: CDR1 SGDLS, CDR2 YYNGEE. The CDR3 extends over 15 amino acids. V lost 0 bases and J lost 2, with 9 bases in between. This sequence joins TRBV9 and TRBJ2-1; weak D call: TRBD2 (5 bases). The TCR originated in a human donor in good health. CDR3 DNA sequence: TGTGCCAGCAGCGTAGCACGCGGGCCCTACAATGAGCAGTTCTTC. It encodes CASSVARGPYNEQFF.